This T cell receptor (beta chain) comes out of a study of T cell repertoires in cytomegalovirus infection. Overall study: It was recently identified HLA-C-restricted and well-studied HLA-B-restricted CMV epitopes that the study used. Public TCR beta signatures provided an indication of both CMV infection and a matching HLA type.

MiXCR, applied by TCRdb to the reads, yields one record per CDR3 protein. The sample records 75,000 to 95,000 distinct CDR3 sequences, around 49% being singletons. The CDR3 covers 13 residues. Germline CDR1 reads MNHEY; CDR2 reads SVGEGT. V shed 4 bases and J shed 0 bases, with 1 base lying between them. Points on this clonotype: The antigen remains unidentified.

Whole-study findings and limits: Ex vivo responses were dominated by HLA-C-restricted CMV-specific TCR beta clonotypes.

The chain uses TRBV6-2 or TRBV6-3 and TRBJ2-6; unclear D gene. The sequencing here drew on CD8+ T cells from cultured PBMCs, taken from culture after CMV antigen stimulation. The sequence came from a human donor in good health (CMV status not recorded). Some clones in this sample may be carry-over from other donors' samples. Here the CDR3 DNA reads TGTGCCAGCAGTTTCTCTGGGGCCAACGTCCTGACTTTC. As protein: CASSFSGANVLTF.